The 7 T cell receptor beta chains listed next were all sequenced from one sample in a study of CXCR3-negative and CXCR3-positive naive CD8 T cells. Study conclusions and caveats: Researchers report that CXCR3-positive naive cells carry more hydrophobic TRB CDR3s than CXCR3-negative naive cells.

UMI-labeled TRB cDNA libraries were prepared by 5' RACE. For each CDR3 protein, TCRdb gives one entry from its re-call of the 5' RACE reads, without DNA. The sample has 130,000 to 150,000 distinct CDR3 sequences, and its top ten clones hold roughly 0.27%. Which antigens these TCRs recognize remains unknown. Sequenced material: naive CXCR3+ CD8+ T cells from blood. Indicated subset: CD45RO-CCR7+CD27+CD95- naive CD8+ T cells expressing CXCR3 (TNR3+). These receptors were collected from a human donor in good health. Some clones in this sample may be carry-over from other donors' samples.

The chain employs TRBV28 and TRBJ1-2. The V gene's germline CDR1 is MDHEN and CDR2 SYDVKM. The CDR3 runs to 17 residues. CDR3 amino acids: CASSLSTSPDAGNGYTF.

V is TRBV28 and J is TRBJ1-1. This CDR3 is built from 12 residues. In germline, CDR1 is MDHEN, CDR2 SYDVKM. CDR3: CASSNDATEAFF. Together with reference TRBV28 and TRBJ1-1, the CDR3 gives the full variable domain: DVKVTQSSRYLVKRTGEKVFLECVQDMDHENMFWYRQDPGLGLRLIYFSYDVKMKEKGDIPEGYSVSREKKERFSLILESASTNQTSMYLCASSNDATEAFFGQGTRLTVV.

The J gene is TRBJ2-2, the V gene TRBV7-9; TCRdb selects TRBD1, and the lack of DNA leaves this call unchecked. Germline CDR1 and CDR2: SEHNR and FQNEAQ (reference sequence). This CDR3 has 15 amino acids. CDR3 residues: CASPRRGTNTGELFF.

This rearrangement joins TRBV7-9 to TRBJ2-1; TCRdb reports TRBD2, a call that lacks DNA to check it against. CDR3 length equals 16 residues. The V gene's germline CDR1 is SEHNR and CDR2 FQNEAQ (reference sequence). Here the CDR3 reads CASSPIAGSSYNEQFF.

The chain's CDR3 is CATSGGDSPSHTEAFF. V and J are TRBV15 and TRBJ1-1; the D call from TCRdb, TRBD1, cannot be confirmed without DNA. The length of the CDR3 is 16 residues. Germline loops: CDR1 LNHNV, CDR2 YYDKDF (reference sequence).

The chain's CDR3 is CASSPPSGDRYNEQFF. The rearrangement links TRBV7-9 to TRBJ2-1; TCRdb indicates TRBD1, and absent DNA this call remains unverified. CDR3 length: 16 amino acids. Germline loops: CDR1 SEHNR, CDR2 FQNEAQ (reference sequence).

V and J are TRBV28 and TRBJ2-7; TCRdb's assignment of TRBD2 cannot be checked, as there is no DNA. CDR1 is MDHEN, CDR2 SYDVKM, per germline. CDR3 length: 16 residues. CDR3: CASSPSLAGTSYEQYF.